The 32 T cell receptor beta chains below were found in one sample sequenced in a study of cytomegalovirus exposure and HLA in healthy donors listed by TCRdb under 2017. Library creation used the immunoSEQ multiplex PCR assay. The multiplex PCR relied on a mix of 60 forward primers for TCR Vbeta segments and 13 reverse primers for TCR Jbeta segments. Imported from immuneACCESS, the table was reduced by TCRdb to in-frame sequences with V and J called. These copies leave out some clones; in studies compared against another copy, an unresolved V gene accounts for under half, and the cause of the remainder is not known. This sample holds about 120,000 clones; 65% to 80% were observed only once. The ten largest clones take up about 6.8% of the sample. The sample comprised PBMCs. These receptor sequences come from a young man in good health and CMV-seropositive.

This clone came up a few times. In DNA form, the CDR3 reads TGTGCCAGCAGCTTAGGGAACGGGGCAGATACGCAGTATTTT. Its protein is CASSLGNGADTQYF. This sequence joins TRBV7-7 and TRBJ2-3, with D possibly matching TRBD2 (5 bases). There are 14 residues in the CDR3. CDR1 SSHAT and CDR2 FNYEAQ come from the germline V gene (reference sequence). V lost 1 base, J lost 4 bases, and 9 bases lay in between.

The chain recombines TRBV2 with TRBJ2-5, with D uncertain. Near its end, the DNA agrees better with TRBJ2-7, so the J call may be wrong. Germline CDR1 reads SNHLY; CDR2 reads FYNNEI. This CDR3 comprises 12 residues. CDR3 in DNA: TGTGCCAGCAGTGAACCAACCTACGAGCAGTACTTC. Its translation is CASSEPTYEQYF.

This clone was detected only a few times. The CDR3 region has the DNA TGCAGCGTTGACGGAGGGGGCGATAACACTGAAGCTTTCTTT. Amino acids: CSVDGGGDNTEAFF. The chain recombines TRBV29-1 with TRBJ1-1; TRBD1 matches 7 bases. The germline V gene has CDR1 SQVTM and CDR2 ANQGSEA. This CDR3 contains 14 residues. Trimming took 3 bases from V and 2 from J; bases not matched to a gene: 6.

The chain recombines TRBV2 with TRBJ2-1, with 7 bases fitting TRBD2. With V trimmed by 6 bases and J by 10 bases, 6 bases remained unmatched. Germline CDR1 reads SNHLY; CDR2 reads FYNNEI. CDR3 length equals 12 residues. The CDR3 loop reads CASSLMGGEQFF. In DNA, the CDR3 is TGTGCCAGCAGCCTAATGGGAGGGGAGCAGTTCTTC. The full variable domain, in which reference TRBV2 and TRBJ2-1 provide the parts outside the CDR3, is EPEVTQTPSHQVTQMGQEVILRCVPISNHLYFYWYRQILGQKVEFLVSFYNNEISEKSEIFDDQFSVERPDGSNFTLKIRSTKLEDSAMYFCASSLMGGEQFFGPGTRLTVL.

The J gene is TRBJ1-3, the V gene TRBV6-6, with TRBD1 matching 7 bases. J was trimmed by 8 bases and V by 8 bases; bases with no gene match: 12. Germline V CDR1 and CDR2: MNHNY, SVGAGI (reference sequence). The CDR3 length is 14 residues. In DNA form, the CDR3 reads TGTGCCAGCGGCACCTCAGGGGGTCGAGACACCATATATTTT. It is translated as CASGTSGGRDTIYF.

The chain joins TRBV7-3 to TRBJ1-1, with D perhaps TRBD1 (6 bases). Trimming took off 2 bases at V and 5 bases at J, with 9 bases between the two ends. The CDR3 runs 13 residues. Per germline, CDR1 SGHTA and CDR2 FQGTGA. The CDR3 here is CASSLSQGTEAFF. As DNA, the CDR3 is TGTGCCAGCAGCTTATCGCAGGGGACTGAAGCTTTCTTT. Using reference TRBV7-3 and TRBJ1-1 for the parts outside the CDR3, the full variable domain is GAGVSQTPSNKVTEKGKYVELRCDPISGHTALYWYRQSLGQGPEFLIYFQGTGAADDSGLPNDRFFAVRPEGSVSTLKIQRTERGDSAVYLCASSLSQGTEAFFGQGTRLTVV.

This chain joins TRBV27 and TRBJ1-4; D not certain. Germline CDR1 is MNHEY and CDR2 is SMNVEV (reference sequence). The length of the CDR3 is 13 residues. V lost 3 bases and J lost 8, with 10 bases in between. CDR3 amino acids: CASSFQSGEKLFF. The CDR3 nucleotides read TGTGCCAGCAGTTTTCAAAGCGGGGAAAAACTGTTTTTT.

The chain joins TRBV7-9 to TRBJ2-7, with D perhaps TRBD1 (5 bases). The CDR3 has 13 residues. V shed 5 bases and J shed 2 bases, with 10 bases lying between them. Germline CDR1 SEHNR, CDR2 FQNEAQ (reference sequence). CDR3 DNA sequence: TGTGCCAGCAGCCGCAGGGAAACCTACGAGCAGTACTTC. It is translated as CASSRRETYEQYF.

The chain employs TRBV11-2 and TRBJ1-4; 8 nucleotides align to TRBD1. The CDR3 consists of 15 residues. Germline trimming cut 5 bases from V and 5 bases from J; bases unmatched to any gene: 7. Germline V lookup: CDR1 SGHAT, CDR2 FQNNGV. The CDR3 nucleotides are TGTGCCAGCAGCCCGGACAGGGAGGGGAATGAAAAACTGTTTTTT. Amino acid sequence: CASSPDREGNEKLFF.

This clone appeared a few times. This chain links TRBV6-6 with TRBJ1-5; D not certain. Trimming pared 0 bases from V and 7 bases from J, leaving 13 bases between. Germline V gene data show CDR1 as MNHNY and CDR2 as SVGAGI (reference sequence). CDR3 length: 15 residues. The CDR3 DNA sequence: TGTGCCAGCAGTTACTCGGGAGGGATATACCAGCCCCAGCATTTT. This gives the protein CASSYSGGIYQPQHF.

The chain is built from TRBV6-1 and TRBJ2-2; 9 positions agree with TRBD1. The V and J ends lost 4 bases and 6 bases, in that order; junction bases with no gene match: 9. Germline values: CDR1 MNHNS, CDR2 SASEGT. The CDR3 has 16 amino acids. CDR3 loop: CASSAHPGQGAGELFF. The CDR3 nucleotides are TGTGCCAGCAGTGCCCACCCGGGACAGGGTGCCGGGGAGCTGTTTTTT.

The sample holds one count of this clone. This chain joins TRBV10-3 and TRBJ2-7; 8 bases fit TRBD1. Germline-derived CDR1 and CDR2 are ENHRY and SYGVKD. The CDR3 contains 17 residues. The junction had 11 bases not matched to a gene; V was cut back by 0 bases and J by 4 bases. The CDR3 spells CAISESTYRGTPYEQYF. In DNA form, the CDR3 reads TGTGCCATCAGTGAGTCGACGTACAGGGGGACCCCATACGAGCAGTACTTC.

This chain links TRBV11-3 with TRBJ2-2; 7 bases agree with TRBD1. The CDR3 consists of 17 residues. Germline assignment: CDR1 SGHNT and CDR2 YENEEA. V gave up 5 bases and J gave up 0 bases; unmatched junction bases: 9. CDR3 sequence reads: CASSPRTGDSNTGELFF. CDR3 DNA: TGTGCCAGCAGCCCACGGACAGGAGACTCGAACACCGGGGAGCTGTTTTTT.

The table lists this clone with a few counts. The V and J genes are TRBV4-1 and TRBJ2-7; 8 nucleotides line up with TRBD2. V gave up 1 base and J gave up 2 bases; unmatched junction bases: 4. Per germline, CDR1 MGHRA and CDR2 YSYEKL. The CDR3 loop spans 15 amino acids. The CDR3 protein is CASSQGWRGAYEQYF. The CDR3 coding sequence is TGCGCCAGCAGCCAAGGGTGGCGGGGGGCCTACGAGCAGTACTTC.

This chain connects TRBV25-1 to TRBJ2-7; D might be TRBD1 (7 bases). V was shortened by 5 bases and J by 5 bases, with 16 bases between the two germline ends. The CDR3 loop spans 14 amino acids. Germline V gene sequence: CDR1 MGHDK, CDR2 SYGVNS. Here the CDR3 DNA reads TGTGCCAGCAGTAGGAACAGGGGAGGTAACGAGCAGTACTTC. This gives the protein CASSRNRGGNEQYF.

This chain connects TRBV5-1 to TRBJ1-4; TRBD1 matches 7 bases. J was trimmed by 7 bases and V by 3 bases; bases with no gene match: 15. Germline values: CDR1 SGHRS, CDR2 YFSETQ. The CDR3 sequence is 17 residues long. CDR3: CASSYGQDNIGTEKLFF. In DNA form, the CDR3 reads TGCGCCAGCAGCTATGGACAGGATAACATCGGGACTGAAAAACTGTTTTTT. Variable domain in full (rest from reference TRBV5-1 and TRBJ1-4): KAGVTQTPRYLIKTRGQQVTLSCSPISGHRSVSWYQQTPGQGLQFLFEYFSETQRNKGNFPGRFSGRQFSNSRSEMNVSTLELGDSALYLCASSYGQDNIGTEKLFFGSGTQLSVL.

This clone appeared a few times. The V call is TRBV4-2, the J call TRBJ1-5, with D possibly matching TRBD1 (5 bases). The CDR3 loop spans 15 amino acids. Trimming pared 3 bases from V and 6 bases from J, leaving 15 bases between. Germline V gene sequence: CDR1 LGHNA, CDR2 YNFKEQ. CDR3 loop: CASSQSQGGSQPQHF. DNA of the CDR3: TGTGCCAGCAGCCAGAGCCAGGGAGGCAGTCAGCCCCAGCATTTT.

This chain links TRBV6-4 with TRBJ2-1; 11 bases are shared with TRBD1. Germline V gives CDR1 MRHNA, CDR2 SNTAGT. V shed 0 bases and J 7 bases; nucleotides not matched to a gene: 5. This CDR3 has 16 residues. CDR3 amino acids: CASSDSSRDRGNEQFF. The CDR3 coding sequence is TGTGCCAGCAGTGACTCGAGTAGGGACAGGGGGAATGAGCAGTTCTTC.

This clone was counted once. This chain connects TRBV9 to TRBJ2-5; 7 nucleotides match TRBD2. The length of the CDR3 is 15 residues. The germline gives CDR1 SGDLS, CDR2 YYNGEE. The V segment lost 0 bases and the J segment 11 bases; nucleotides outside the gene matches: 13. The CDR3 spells CASSVGGLPTAEQYF. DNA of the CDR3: TGTGCCAGCAGCGTAGGGGGACTACCAACTGCTGAGCAGTACTTC. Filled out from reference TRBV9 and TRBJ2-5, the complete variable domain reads DSGVTQTPKHLITATGQRVTLRCSPRSGDLSVYWYQQSLDQGLQFLIQYYNGEERAKGNILERFSAQQFPDLHSELNLSSLELGDSALYFCASSVGGLPTAEQYFGPGTRLLVL.

CDR3: CASSPYYRGVNTEAFF. The CDR3 DNA sequence: TGTGCCAGCAGTCCGTATTACAGGGGGGTGAACACTGAAGCTTTCTTT. J is TRBJ1-1 and V is TRBV27; 8 bases match TRBD1. The V and J ends lost 5 bases and 0 bases, in that order; junction bases with no gene match: 8. Germline CDR1 and CDR2: MNHEY and SMNVEV (reference sequence). CDR3 size: 16 residues.

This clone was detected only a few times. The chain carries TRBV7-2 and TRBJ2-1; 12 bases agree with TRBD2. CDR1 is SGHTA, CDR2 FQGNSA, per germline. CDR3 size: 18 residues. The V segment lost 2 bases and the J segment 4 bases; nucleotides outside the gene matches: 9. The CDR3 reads CASSLRPPLAGGYNEQFF. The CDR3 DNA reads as TGTGCCAGCAGCTTAAGACCCCCCCTAGCGGGGGGGTACAATGAGCAGTTCTTC.

This chain's CDR3 is CASSLDPAGGNEQFF. In DNA form, the CDR3 reads TGTGCCAGCAGCTTAGATCCGGCGGGGGGCAATGAGCAGTTCTTC. V and J are TRBV11-2 and TRBJ2-1; 8 positions match TRBD2. Looked up from germline, CDR1 is SGHAT and CDR2 is FQNNGV. V lost 0 bases, J lost 6 bases, and 4 bases stayed unmatched. This CDR3 spans 15 amino acids.

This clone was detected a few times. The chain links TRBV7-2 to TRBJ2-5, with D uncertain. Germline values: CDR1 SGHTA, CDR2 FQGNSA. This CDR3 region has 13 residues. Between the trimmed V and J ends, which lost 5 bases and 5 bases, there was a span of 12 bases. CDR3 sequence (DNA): TGTGCCAGCAGCGCAGCCCCCGGGGAGACCCAGTACTTC. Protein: CASSAAPGETQYF.

CDR3 residues: CASSLYRQGITGELFF. CDR3 nucleotides: TGTGCCAGCAGCTTATATCGGCAGGGAATAACCGGGGAGCTGTTTTTT. The rearrangement joins TRBV7-8 to TRBJ2-2; maybe TRBD1 (5 bases). CDR1 is SGHVS and CDR2 is FQNEAQ in the germline V gene. The CDR3 sequence is 16 residues long. Trimming stripped 2 bases from V and 5 bases from J, with 15 bases between.

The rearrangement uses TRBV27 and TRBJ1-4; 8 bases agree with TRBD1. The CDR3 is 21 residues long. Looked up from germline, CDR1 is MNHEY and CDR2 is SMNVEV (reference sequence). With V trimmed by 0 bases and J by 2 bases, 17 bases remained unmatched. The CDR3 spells CASSLSMFGQGRGYTNEKLFF. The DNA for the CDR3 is TGTGCCAGCAGTTTATCGATGTTCGGACAGGGACGAGGGTACACTAATGAAAAACTGTTTTTT. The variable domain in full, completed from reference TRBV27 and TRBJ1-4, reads EAQVTQNPRYLITVTGKKLTVTCSQNMNHEYMSWYRQDPGLGLRQIYYSMNVEVTDKGDVPEGYKVSRKEKRNFPLILESPSPNQTSLYFCASSLSMFGQGRGYTNEKLFFGSGTQLSVL.

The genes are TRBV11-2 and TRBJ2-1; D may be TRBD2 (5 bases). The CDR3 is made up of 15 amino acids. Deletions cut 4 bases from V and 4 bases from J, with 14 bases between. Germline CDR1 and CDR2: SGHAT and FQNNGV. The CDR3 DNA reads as TGTGCCAGCAGCTCCCCGGGGTCTGCTTACAATGAGCAGTTCTTC. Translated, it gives CASSSPGSAYNEQFF.

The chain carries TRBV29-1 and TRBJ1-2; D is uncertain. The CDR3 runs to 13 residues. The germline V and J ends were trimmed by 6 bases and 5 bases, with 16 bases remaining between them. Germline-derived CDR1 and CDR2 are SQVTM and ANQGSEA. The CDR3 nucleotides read TGCAGCGTCGAGCAGGACCCGGGGTATGGCTACACCTTC. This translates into CSVEQDPGYGYTF.

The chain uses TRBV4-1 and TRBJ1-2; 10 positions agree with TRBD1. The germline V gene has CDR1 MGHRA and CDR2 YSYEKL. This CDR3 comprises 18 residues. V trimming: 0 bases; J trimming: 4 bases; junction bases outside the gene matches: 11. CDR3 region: CASSQDLSRDRGTYGYTF. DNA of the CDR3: TGCGCCAGCAGCCAAGATCTGAGCCGGGACAGGGGTACCTATGGCTACACCTTC.

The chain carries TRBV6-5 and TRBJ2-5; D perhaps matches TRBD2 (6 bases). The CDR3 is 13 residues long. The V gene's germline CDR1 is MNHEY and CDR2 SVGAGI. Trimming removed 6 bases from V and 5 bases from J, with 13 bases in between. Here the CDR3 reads CASRAGPLETQYF. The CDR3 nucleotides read TGTGCCAGCAGGGCGGGACCGTTGGAGACCCAGTACTTC.

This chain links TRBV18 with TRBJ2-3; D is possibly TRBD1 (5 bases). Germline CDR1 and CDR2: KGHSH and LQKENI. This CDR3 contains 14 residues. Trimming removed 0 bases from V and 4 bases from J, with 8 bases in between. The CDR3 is CASSPPTDSDTQYF. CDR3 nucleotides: TGTGCCAGCTCACCACCGACAGATTCAGATACGCAGTATTTT.

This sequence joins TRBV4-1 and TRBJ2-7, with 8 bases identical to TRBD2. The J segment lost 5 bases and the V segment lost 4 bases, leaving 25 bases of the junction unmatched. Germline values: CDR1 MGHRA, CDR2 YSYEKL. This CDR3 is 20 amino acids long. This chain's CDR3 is CASSPEALSQLRGESNEQYF. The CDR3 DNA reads TGCGCCAGCAGCCCCGAGGCACTCTCTCAATTGCGGGGGGAATCCAACGAGCAGTACTTC.

The CDR3 bases are TGTGCCAGCGGCGGGACAGACGCGTTAGCCAAAAACATTCAGTACTTC. This gives the protein CASGGTDALAKNIQYF. V gene TRBV27 combines with J gene TRBJ2-4; weak D call: TRBD1 (7 bases). The V and J ends lost 8 bases and 0 bases respectively, with 17 bases between them. The CDR3 has 16 residues. Germline V CDR1 and CDR2: MNHEY, SMNVEV (reference sequence).